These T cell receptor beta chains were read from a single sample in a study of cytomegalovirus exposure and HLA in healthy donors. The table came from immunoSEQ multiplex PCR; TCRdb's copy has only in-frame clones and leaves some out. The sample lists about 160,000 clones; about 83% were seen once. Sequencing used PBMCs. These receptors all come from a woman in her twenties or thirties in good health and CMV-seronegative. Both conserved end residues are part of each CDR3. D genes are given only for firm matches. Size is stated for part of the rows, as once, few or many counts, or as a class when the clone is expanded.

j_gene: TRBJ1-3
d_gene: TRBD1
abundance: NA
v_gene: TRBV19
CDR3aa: CASGQGRSGNTIYF
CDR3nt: TGTGCCAGTGGACAGGGGCGCTCTGGAAACACCATATATTTT

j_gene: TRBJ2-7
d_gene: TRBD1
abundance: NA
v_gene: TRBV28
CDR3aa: CASSLMGLSRDRGRRLAYEQYF
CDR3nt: TGTGCCAGCAGTTTAATGGGGCTGTCCCGGGACAGGGGGCGTCGTTTGGCTTACGAGCAGTACTTC

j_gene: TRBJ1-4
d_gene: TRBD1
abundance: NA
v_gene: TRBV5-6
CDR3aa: CASSLVTGGASGEKLFF
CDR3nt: TGTGCCAGCAGCTTGGTGACAGGGGGCGCTTCGGGCGAAAAACTGTTTTTT

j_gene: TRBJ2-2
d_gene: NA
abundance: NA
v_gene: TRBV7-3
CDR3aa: CASSLIAGHPNTGELFF
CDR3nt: TGTGCCAGCAGCTTAATTGCAGGACATCCGAACACCGGGGAGCTGTTTTTT

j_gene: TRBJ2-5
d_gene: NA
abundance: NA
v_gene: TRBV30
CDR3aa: CAWSVLKGIQETQYF
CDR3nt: TGTGCCTGGAGTGTCCTCAAGGGGATTCAAGAGACCCAGTACTTC

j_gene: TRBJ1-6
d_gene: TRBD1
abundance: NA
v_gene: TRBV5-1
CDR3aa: CASSLVGQGMRSPLHF
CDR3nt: TGCGCCAGCAGCTTGGTGGGACAGGGGATGAGGTCACCCCTCCACTTT

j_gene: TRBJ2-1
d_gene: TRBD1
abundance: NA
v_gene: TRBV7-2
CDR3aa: CASSGPGQGVGEQFF
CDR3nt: TGTGCCAGCAGCGGGCCGGGACAGGGGGTAGGTGAGCAGTTCTTC

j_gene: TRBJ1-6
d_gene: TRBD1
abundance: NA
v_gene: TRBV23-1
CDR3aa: CASRPTGDSPLHF
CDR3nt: TGCGCCAGCAGACCTACAGGGGATTCACCCCTCCACTTT

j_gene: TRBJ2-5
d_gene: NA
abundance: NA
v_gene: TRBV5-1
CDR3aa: CASSLVLDTLQETQYF
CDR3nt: TGCGCCAGCAGCTTGGTCCTTGACACCCTCCAAGAGACCCAGTACTTC

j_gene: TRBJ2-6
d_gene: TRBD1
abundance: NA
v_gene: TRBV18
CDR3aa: CASRTGALFSGANVLTF
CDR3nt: TGTGCCAGCCGGACAGGGGCCCTCTTCTCTGGGGCCAACGTCCTGACTTTC

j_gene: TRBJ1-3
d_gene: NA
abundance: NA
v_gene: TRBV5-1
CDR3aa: CASSLGRVGVRNTIYF
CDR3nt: TGCGCCAGCAGCTTGGGCAGGGTCGGAGTACGGAACACCATATATTTT

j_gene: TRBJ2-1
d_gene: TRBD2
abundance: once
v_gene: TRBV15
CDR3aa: CATSRGLAGGSSYNEQFF
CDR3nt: TGTGCCACCAGCAGGGGACTAGCGGGGGGGAGCTCCTACAATGAGCAGTTCTTC

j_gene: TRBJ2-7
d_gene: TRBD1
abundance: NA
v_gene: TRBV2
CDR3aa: CASKRGQGLNEQYF
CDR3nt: TGTGCCAGCAAAAGGGGACAGGGGTTAAACGAGCAGTACTTC

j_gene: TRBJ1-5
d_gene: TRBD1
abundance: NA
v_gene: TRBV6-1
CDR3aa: CASSGGQGSQPQHF
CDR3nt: TGTGCCAGCAGTGGGGGACAGGGTAGTCAGCCCCAGCATTTT

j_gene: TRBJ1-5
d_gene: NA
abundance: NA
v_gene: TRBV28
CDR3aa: CASSTSGTTQPQHF
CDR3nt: TGTGCCAGCAGTACTTCAGGAACGACTCAGCCCCAGCATTTT

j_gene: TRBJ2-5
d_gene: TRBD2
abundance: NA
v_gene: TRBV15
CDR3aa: CATSLGEGLIQETQYF
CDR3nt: TGTGCCACCAGCCTAGGTGAGGGACTAATACAAGAGACCCAGTACTTC

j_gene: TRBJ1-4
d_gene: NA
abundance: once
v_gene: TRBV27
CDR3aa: CASSPIRGEKLFF
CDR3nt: TGTGCCAGCAGCCCCATCAGGGGCGAAAAACTGTTTTTT

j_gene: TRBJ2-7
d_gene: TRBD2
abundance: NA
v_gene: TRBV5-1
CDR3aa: CASSLAGGPDEQYF
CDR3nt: TGCGCCAGCAGCTTAGCGGGAGGGCCCGATGAGCAGTACTTC

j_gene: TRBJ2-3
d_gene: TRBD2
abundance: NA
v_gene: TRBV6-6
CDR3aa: CASSPTSGIGTQYF
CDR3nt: TGTGCCAGCAGTCCGACTAGCGGGATAGGTACGCAGTATTTT

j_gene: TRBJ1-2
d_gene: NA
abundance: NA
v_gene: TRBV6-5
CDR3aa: CAVGEGAGGYTF
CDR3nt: TGTGCCGTAGGGGAGGGCGCAGGTGGCTACACCTTC

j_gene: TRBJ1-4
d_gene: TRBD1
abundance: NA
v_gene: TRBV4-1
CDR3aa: CASSQMTGGGEKLFF
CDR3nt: TGCGCCAGCAGCCAAATGACAGGGGGCGGCGAAAAACTGTTTTTT

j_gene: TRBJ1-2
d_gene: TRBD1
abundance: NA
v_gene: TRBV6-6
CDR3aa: CASSSGQGGYGYTF
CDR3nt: TGTGCCAGCAGCTCCGGACAGGGCGGGTATGGCTACACCTTC

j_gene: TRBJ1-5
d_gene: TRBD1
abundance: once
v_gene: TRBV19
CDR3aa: CASSLTPGTGVNPQHF
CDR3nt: TGTGCCAGTAGTCTCACACCCGGGACAGGGGTTAATCCCCAGCATTTT

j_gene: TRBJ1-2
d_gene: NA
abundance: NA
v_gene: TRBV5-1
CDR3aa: CASSFGGPVSYGYTF
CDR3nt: TGCGCCAGCAGCTTTGGGGGCCCGGTCTCCTATGGCTACACCTTC

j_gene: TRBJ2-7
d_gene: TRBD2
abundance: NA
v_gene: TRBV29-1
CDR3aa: CSVEGLAGDEQYF
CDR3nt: TGCAGCGTTGAGGGACTAGCGGGAGACGAGCAGTACTTC

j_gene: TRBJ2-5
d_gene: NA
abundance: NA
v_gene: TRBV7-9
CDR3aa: CASSLGLAETQYF
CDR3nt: TGTGCCAGCAGCTTAGGGCTAGCGGAGACCCAGTACTTC

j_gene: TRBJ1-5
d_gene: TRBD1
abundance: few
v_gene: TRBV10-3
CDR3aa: CAIGEGQGSNQPQHF
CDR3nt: TGTGCCATCGGGGAAGGACAGGGAAGCAATCAGCCCCAGCATTTT

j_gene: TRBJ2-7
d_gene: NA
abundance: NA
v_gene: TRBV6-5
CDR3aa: CASSYSSGGSSYEQYF
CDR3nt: TGTGCCAGCAGTTACTCCTCAGGGGGGAGCTCCTACGAGCAGTACTTC

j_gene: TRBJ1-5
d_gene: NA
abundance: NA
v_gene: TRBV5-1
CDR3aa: CASSLGPEVGQPQHF
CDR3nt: TGCGCCAGCAGCTTGGGCCCGGAGGTAGGTCAGCCCCAGCATTTT

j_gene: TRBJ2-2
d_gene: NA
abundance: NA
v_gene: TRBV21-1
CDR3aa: CASSTDTNTGELFF
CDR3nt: TGTGCCAGCAGCACCGACACCAACACCGGGGAGCTGTTTTTT

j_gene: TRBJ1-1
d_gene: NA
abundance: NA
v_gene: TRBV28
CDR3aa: CASSFSGVMTTEAFF
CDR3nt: TGTGCCAGCAGTTTCTCGGGGGTCATGACCACTGAAGCTTTCTTT

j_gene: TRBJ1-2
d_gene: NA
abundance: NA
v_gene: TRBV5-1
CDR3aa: CASSLAGAGENYGYTF
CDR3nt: TGCGCCAGCAGCCTTGCAGGGGCGGGAGAAAACTATGGCTACACCTTC

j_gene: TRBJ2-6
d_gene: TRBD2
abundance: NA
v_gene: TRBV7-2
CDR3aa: CASPGTSGAGANVLTF
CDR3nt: TGTGCCAGCCCGGGGACTAGCGGGGCTGGGGCCAACGTCCTGACTTTC

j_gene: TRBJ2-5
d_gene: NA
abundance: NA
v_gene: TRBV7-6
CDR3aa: CASSLGRGLGETQYF
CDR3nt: TGTGCCAGCAGCTTAGGGCGGGGGCTGGGAGAGACCCAGTACTTC

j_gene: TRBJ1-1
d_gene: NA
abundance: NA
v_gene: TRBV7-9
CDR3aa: CASSSGVNTEAFF
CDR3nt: TGTGCCAGCAGCTCAGGGGTGAACACTGAAGCTTTCTTT

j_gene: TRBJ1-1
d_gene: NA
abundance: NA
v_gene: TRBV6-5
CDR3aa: CASSFFVNTEAFF
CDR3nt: TGTGCCAGCAGTTTTTTCGTAAACACTGAAGCTTTCTTT